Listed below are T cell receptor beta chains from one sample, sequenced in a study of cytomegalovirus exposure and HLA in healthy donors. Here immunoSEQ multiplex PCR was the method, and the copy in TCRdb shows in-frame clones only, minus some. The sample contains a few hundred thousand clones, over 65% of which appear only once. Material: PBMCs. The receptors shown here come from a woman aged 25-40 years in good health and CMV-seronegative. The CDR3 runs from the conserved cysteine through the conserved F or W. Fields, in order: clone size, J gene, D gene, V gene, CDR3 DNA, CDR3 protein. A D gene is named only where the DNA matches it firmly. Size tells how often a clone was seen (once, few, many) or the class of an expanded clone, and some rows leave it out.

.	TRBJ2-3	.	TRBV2	TGTGCCAGCAGTGAAGTGGTAATTCGGACAGATACGCAGTATTTT	CASSEVVIRTDTQYF
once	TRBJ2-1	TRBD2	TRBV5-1	TGCGCCAGCAGGGTCGTAGCGGGAGACAATGAGCAGTTCTTC	CASRVVAGDNEQFF
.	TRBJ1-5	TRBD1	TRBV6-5	TGTGCCAGCAGTTTTAGACAGGGTTGGCAGCCCCAGCATTTT	CASSFRQGWQPQHF
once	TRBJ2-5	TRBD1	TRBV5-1	TGCGCCAGCAGCTTGGGGCAGGGGGACAGTGACCAGTACTTC	CASSLGQGDSDQYF
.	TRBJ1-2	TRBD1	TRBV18	TGTGCCAGCTCACCCGGACAGGGTGGGAGCTATGGCTACACCTTC	CASSPGQGGSYGYTF
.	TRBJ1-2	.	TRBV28	TGTGCCAGCAGAACCTCGTATCCAGGGATGGACTATGGCTACACCTTC	CASRTSYPGMDYGYTF
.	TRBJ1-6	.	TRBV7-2	TGTGCCAGCAGCTTAGGAGGACAGCCTCTATCAACCCTCCACTTT	CASSLGGQPLSTLHF
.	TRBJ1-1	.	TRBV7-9	TGTGCCAGCAGCCAGGACAGTAACACTGAAGCTTTCTTT	CASSQDSNTEAFF
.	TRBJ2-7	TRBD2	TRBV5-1	TGCGCCAGCAGCTCGGGACTAGCGGGATACTCCTACGAGCAGTACTTC	CASSSGLAGYSYEQYF
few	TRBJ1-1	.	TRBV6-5	TGTGCCAGCAGGGAGGGCACTGAAGCTTTCTTT	CASREGTEAFF
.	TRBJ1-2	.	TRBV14	TGTGCCAGCAGCAGACACCAGCAGCCATCCCACTATGGCTACACCTTC	CASSRHQQPSHYGYTF
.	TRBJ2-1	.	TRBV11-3	TGTGCCAGCAGCCCAGGGACTGGGGTTAGAAGTTACAATGAGCAGTTCTTC	CASSPGTGVRSYNEQFF
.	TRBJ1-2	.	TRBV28	TGTGCCAGCGGCCGCGGGGACGAGGGCTATGGCTACACCTTC	CASGRGDEGYGYTF
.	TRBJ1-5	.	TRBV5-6	TGTGCCAGCAGCGGGGGGGGAGGGAATCAGCCCCAGCATTTT	CASSGGGGNQPQHF
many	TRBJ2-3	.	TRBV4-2	TGTGCCAGCAGCCAAAACATGAAGAGCACAGATACGCAGTATTTT	CASSQNMKSTDTQYF
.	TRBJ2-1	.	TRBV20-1	TGCAGTGAGTGGAGTTACAATGAGCAGTTCTTC	CSEWSYNEQFF
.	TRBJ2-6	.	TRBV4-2	TGTGCCAGCAGCTCGGAGAGCTGGCCCTCTGGGGCCAACGTCCTGACTTTC	CASSSESWPSGANVLTF
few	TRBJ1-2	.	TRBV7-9	TGTGCCAGCAGCCCGGACAGATATGGCTACACCTTC	CASSPDRYGYTF
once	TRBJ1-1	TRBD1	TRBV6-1	TGTGCCAGCAGTATCCGGGACAGGGCTTCTGAAGCTTTCTTT	CASSIRDRASEAFF
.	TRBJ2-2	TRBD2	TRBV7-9	TGTGCCAGCAGTCCACGGGAGGCGGGCACCGGGGAGCTGTTTTTT	CASSPREAGTGELFF
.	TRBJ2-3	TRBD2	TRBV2	TGTGCCAGCAGGCCACCTGCGCGACTAGCGGGGGGGGCCCCCCTTTATACGCAGTATTTT	CASRPPARLAGGAPLYTQYF
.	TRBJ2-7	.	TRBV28	TGTGCCAGCAGTTTAGGAGGGGCTCCCTACGAGCAGTACTTC	CASSLGGAPYEQYF
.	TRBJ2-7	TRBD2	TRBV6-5	TGTGCCAGCAGGCGGACTAGCGGCTCCTACGAGCAGTACTTC	CASRRTSGSYEQYF
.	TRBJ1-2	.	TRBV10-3	TGTGCCATCAGTAGCGGGACGGCCTATGGCTACACCTTC	CAISSGTAYGYTF
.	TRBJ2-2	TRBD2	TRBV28	TGTGCCAGCAGTTTCCTTCGCGGGGGGGGCACCGGGGAGCTGTTTTTT	CASSFLRGGGTGELFF
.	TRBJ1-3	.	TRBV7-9	TGTGCCAGCAGCTTCGCGGGGCCCGGAAACACCATATATTTT	CASSFAGPGNTIYF
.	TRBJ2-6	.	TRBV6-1	TGTGCCAGCAGTGAAAGCGGCAGACTCTCTGGGGCCAACGTCCTGACTTTC	CASSESGRLSGANVLTF